The entry below gives a single T cell receptor beta chain sequence along with its context. Its antigen is still unknown. The data are from a study of OX40 agonist ivuxolimab in advanced cancers. This table comes from immunoSEQ multiplex PCR, and its TCRdb copy is limited to in-frame clones, with some not included. This sample has 120,000 or so clones, with around nine tenths found just once. Study-level findings and limits: Dose levels from 0.1 to 3.0 mg/kg saw CD4+ and CD8+ blood T cells expand clonally by week 6.

Unmatched junction bases numbered 5, after V lost 0 bases and J lost 5 bases. The germline gives CDR1 SGHNT, CDR2 YYREEE (reference sequence). This CDR3 contains 15 residues. Sequences were derived from CD4+ or CD8+ T cells sorted from blood, sampled in a trial of the OX40 agonist ivuxolimab. V and J are TRBV5-4 and TRBJ1-1; 9 nucleotides line up with TRBD1. The TCR sequence derives from an adult with an advanced solid tumor such as melanoma, head and neck, liver or kidney cancer. The CDR3 DNA reads TGTGCCAGCAGCTTGGGGGACAGGGAGGTTACTGAAGCTTTCTTT. Protein sequence: CASSLGDREVTEAFF.